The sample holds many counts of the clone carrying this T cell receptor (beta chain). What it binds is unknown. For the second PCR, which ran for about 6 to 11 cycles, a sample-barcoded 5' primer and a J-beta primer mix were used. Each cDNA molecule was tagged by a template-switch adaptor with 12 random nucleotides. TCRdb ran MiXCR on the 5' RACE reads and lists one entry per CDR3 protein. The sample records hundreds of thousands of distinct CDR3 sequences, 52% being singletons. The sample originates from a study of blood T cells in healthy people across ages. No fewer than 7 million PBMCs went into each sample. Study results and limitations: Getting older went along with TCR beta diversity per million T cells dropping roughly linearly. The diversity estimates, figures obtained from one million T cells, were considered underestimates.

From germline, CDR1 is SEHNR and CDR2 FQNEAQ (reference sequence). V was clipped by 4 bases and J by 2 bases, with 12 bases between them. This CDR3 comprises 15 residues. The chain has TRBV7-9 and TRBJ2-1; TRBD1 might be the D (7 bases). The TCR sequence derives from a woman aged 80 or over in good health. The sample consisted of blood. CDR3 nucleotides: TGTGCCAGCAGCTCCCAGGGGGGTCCCTACAATGAGCAGTTCTTC. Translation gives CASSSQGGPYNEQFF.